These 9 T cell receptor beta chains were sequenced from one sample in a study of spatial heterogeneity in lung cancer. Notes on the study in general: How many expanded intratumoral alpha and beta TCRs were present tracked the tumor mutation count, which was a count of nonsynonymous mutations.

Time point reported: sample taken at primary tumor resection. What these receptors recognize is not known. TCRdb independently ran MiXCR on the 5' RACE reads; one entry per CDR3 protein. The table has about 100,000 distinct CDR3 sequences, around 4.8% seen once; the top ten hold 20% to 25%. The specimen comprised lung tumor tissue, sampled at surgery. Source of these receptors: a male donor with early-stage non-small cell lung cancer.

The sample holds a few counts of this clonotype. CDR3 residues: CAWSFPGTQYF. DNA of the CDR3: TGTGCCTGGAGTTTCCCAGGGACCCAGTACTTC. The rearrangement joins TRBV30 to TRBJ2-5, with D hard to call. Germline V CDR1 and CDR2: GTSNPN, SVGIG (reference sequence). This CDR3 contains 11 residues. Trimming took 2 bases from V and 7 from J, leaving 8 bases between them.

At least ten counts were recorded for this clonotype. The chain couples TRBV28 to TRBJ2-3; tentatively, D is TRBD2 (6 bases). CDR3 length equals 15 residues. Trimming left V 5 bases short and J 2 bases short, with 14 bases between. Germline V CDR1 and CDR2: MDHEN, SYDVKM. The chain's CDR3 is CASSSGPHFTDTQYF. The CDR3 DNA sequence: TGTGCCAGCAGTAGCGGGCCTCATTTCACAGATACGCAGTATTTT.

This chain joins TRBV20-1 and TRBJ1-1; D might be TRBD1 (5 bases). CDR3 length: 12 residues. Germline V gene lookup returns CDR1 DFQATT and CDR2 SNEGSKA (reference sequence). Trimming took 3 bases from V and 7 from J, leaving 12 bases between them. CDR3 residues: CSARQGLSEAFF. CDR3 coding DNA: TGCAGTGCTAGGCAGGGCTTGAGTGAAGCTTTCTTT.

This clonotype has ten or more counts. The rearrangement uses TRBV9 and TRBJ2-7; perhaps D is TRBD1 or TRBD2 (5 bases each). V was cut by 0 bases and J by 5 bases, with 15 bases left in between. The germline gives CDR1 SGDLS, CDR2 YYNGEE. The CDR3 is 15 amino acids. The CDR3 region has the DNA TGTGCCAGCAGCGTAGACCCACTAATGGGACACGAGCAGTACTTC. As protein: CASSVDPLMGHEQYF.

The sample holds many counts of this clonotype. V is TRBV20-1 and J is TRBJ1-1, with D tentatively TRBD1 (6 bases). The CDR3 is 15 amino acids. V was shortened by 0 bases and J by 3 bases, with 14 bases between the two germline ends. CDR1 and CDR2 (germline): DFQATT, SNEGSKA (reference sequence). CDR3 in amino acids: CSARDRGRGDTEAFF. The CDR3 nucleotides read TGCAGTGCTAGAGATCGAGGCAGGGGTGACACTGAAGCTTTCTTT.

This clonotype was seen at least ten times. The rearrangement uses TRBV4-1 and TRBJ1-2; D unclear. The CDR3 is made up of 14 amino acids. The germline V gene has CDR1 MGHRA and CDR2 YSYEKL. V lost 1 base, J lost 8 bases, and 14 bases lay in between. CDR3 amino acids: CASSQGLSRWGYTF. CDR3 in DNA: TGCGCCAGCAGCCAAGGTCTCTCCCGGTGGGGCTACACCTTC.

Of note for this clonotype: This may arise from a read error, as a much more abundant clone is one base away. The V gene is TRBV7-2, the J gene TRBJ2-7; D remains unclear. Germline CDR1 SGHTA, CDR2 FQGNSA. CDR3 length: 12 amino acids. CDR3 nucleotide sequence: TGTGCCGGCAGCTTGGACGGGTACGAGCAGTACTTC. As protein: CAGSLDGYEQYF.

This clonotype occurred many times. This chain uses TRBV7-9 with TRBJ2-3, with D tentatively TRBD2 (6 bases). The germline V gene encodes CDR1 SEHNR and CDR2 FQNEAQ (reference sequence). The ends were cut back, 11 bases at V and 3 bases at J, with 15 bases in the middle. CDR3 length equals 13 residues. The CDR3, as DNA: TGTGCCGGGCGGGAAAAAAGGACAGATACGCAGTATTTT. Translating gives CAGREKRTDTQYF.

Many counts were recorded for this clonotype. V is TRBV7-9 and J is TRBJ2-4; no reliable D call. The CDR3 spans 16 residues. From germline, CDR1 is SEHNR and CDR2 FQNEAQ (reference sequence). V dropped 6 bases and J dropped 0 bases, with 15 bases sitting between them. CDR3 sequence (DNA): TGTGCCAGCAGTCCCACCGGCGACCTAGCCAAAAACATTCAGTACTTC. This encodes CASSPTGDLAKNIQYF.